The rows below give T cell receptor beta chains drawn from one sample of a study of cytomegalovirus exposure and HLA in healthy donors. Produced via immunoSEQ multiplex PCR; TCRdb's table is partial and in-frame only. Here the sample spans 150,000 to 200,000 clones, over 9.5% being singletons. Sequencing was done on a sample of PBMCs. Source of these receptors: a man in his fifties in good health and CMV-seropositive. Each CDR3 is given with its conserved first and last residue. The D gene is left open where the match is weak. Clone size appears in some rows only: once, few, many, or a class for an expanded clone.

V gene: TRBV5-1
J gene: TRBJ1-1
D gene: TRBD1
clone size: .
CDR3 DNA: TGCGCCAGCAGCTCGGGACAGGGGTCCCGGAGGACTGAAGCTTTCTTT
CDR3 protein: CASSSGQGSRRTEAFF

V gene: TRBV5-1
J gene: TRBJ1-1
D gene: .
clone size: few
CDR3 DNA: TGCGCCAGCAGCTCACAGGGAACTGAAGCTTTCTTT
CDR3 protein: CASSSQGTEAFF

V gene: TRBV29-1
J gene: TRBJ2-5
D gene: TRBD1
clone size: few
CDR3 DNA: TGCAGCGTTGTTAGGGGGCGGCGGGAGACCCAGTACTTC
CDR3 protein: CSVVRGRRETQYF

V gene: TRBV10-3
J gene: TRBJ1-5
D gene: TRBD1
clone size: few
CDR3 DNA: TGTGCCATCAGTCGGGACAGGGATCAGCCCCAGCATTTT
CDR3 protein: CAISRDRDQPQHF

V gene: TRBV7-2
J gene: TRBJ1-5
D gene: .
clone size: few
CDR3 DNA: TGTGCCAGCAGCCCCCGACGGGAACAGCCCCAGCATTTT
CDR3 protein: CASSPRREQPQHF

V gene: TRBV11-3
J gene: TRBJ2-5
D gene: .
clone size: few
CDR3 DNA: TGTGCCAGCAGCTTAGCCGGACAGCTCCGGGAGACCCAGTACTTC
CDR3 protein: CASSLAGQLRETQYF

V gene: TRBV6-1
J gene: TRBJ2-2
D gene: TRBD1
clone size: few
CDR3 DNA: TGTGCCAGCAGTGGACAGGGGGCGGTTAACACCGGGGAGCTGTTTTTT
CDR3 protein: CASSGQGAVNTGELFF

V gene: TRBV9
J gene: TRBJ2-5
D gene: TRBD2
clone size: few
CDR3 DNA: TGTGCCAGCAGCGTAGCGGGACTAGCCCAAGAGACCCAGTACTTC
CDR3 protein: CASSVAGLAQETQYF

V gene: TRBV10-1
J gene: TRBJ2-3
D gene: TRBD2
clone size: few
CDR3 DNA: TGCGCCAGCAGTGAATTTCAGCGGGGGGGGACAGATACGCAGTATTTT
CDR3 protein: CASSEFQRGGTDTQYF

V gene: TRBV30
J gene: TRBJ1-5
D gene: TRBD1
clone size: few
CDR3 DNA: TGTGCCTGGAGCGCTACAGGGGGGAATCAGCCCCAGCATTTT
CDR3 protein: CAWSATGGNQPQHF

V gene: TRBV19
J gene: TRBJ1-4
D gene: TRBD1
clone size: .
CDR3 DNA: TGTGCCAGCAGGGACAGGGAGACGGCTAATGAAAAACTGTTTTTT
CDR3 protein: CASRDRETANEKLFF

V gene: TRBV7-8
J gene: TRBJ1-2
D gene: .
clone size: few
CDR3 DNA: TGTGCCAGCAGCTCGGGACTGATGAGGGTTGGCTACACCTTC
CDR3 protein: CASSSGLMRVGYTF

V gene: TRBV11-3
J gene: TRBJ1-1
D gene: TRBD1
clone size: few
CDR3 DNA: TGTGAACCACAGGGGCGAGGCACTGAAGCTTTCTTT
CDR3 protein: CEPQGRGTEAFF

V gene: TRBV27
J gene: TRBJ2-5
D gene: .
clone size: .
CDR3 DNA: TGTGCCAGCAGTTTATGGAGTGCAGGCGGGGAGACCCAGTACTTC
CDR3 protein: CASSLWSAGGETQYF

V gene: TRBV5-6
J gene: TRBJ1-5
D gene: TRBD1
clone size: few
CDR3 DNA: TGTGCCAGCAGCGATCAAGCGGGACAGGGTGATCAGCCCCAGCATTTT
CDR3 protein: CASSDQAGQGDQPQHF

V gene: TRBV10-1
J gene: TRBJ2-3
D gene: TRBD2
clone size: few
CDR3 DNA: TGCGCCAGCAGTGAGGGACTAGCACCAGATACGCAGTATTTT
CDR3 protein: CASSEGLAPDTQYF

V gene: TRBV12-5
J gene: TRBJ2-7
D gene: TRBD1
clone size: few
CDR3 DNA: TGTGCTAGTGGAACTACAGGGGGCGTCTACGAGCAGTACTTC
CDR3 protein: CASGTTGGVYEQYF

V gene: TRBV7-7
J gene: TRBJ2-5
D gene: TRBD2
clone size: .
CDR3 DNA: TGTGCTACCCGACGGGGGGAAGAGACCCAGTACTTC
CDR3 protein: CATRRGEETQYF

V gene: TRBV5-6
J gene: TRBJ2-5
D gene: TRBD1
clone size: few
CDR3 DNA: TGTGCCAGCAGCTTTAGACAGGGTGAGACCCAGTACTTC
CDR3 protein: CASSFRQGETQYF

V gene: TRBV28
J gene: TRBJ2-1
D gene: TRBD2
clone size: few
CDR3 DNA: TGTGCCAGCAGCCTTTCACTAGCGGGGGGGTACAATGAGCAGTTCTTC
CDR3 protein: CASSLSLAGGYNEQFF

V gene: TRBV15
J gene: TRBJ2-1
D gene: .
clone size: few
CDR3 DNA: TGTGCCACCAGCAGAGCGGGAGCGGCAAACTACAATGAGCAGTTCTTC
CDR3 protein: CATSRAGAANYNEQFF

V gene: TRBV28
J gene: TRBJ1-2
D gene: .
clone size: .
CDR3 DNA: TGTGCCAGCAGTTCGGGGACACAGAACTATGGCTACACCTTC
CDR3 protein: CASSSGTQNYGYTF

V gene: TRBV6-1
J gene: TRBJ1-4
D gene: .
clone size: few
CDR3 DNA: TGTGCCAGCAGTGATGAGGGCCTTAAACTGTTTTTT
CDR3 protein: CASSDEGLKLFF

V gene: TRBV7-3
J gene: TRBJ2-7
D gene: TRBD1
clone size: few
CDR3 DNA: TGTGCGCGGCAGGGGGCCCCCTACGAGCAGTACTTC
CDR3 protein: CARQGAPYEQYF

V gene: TRBV2
J gene: TRBJ1-6
D gene: .
clone size: .
CDR3 DNA: TGTGCCAGCCCTTCTACAGGGTCTAATTCACCCCTCCACTTT
CDR3 protein: CASPSTGSNSPLHF

V gene: TRBV30
J gene: TRBJ1-1
D gene: TRBD1
clone size: .
CDR3 DNA: TGTGCCTGGAGTCCGAAGGGGGCTAGCACTGAAGCTTTCTTT
CDR3 protein: CAWSPKGASTEAFF

V gene: TRBV7-2
J gene: TRBJ2-1
D gene: TRBD2
clone size: few
CDR3 DNA: TGTGCCAGCAGCTTAGTTTTCCTAGCGGGGGCCTACAATGAGCAGTTCTTC
CDR3 protein: CASSLVFLAGAYNEQFF

V gene: TRBV5-6
J gene: TRBJ2-7
D gene: .
clone size: .
CDR3 DNA: TGTGCCAGCAATATCTGGGGGGGGACAGGCGGTAGTGGGCAGTACTTC
CDR3 protein: CASNIWGGTGGSGQYF

V gene: TRBV19
J gene: TRBJ1-4
D gene: .
clone size: few
CDR3 DNA: TGTGCCAGTAGTATTACCGGGGTGGATGAAAAACTGTTTTTT
CDR3 protein: CASSITGVDEKLFF